The entry below describes one T cell receptor beta chain. The data stem from a study of T cell changes during pregnancy in multiple sclerosis. Measured with immunoSEQ multiplex PCR; TCRdb has only the in-frame clones, and not every one. The sample holds about 93,000 clones, around 91% seen once. J lost 0 bases, V lost 0 bases, and 5 bases had no gene match. CDR3 length: 17 amino acids. In germline, CDR1 is LGHNA, CDR2 YNFKEQ. The sample in question was peripheral blood, obtained after pregnancy. The sequence came from a female donor in good health, enrolled as a control in a pregnancy study. The genes are TRBV4-2 and TRBJ1-3; 7 bases agree with TRBD1. The CDR3 DNA follows: TGTGCCAGCAGCCAAGAGCCGGGACAGAACTCTGGAAACACCATATATTTT. It encodes CASSQEPGQNSGNTIYF.